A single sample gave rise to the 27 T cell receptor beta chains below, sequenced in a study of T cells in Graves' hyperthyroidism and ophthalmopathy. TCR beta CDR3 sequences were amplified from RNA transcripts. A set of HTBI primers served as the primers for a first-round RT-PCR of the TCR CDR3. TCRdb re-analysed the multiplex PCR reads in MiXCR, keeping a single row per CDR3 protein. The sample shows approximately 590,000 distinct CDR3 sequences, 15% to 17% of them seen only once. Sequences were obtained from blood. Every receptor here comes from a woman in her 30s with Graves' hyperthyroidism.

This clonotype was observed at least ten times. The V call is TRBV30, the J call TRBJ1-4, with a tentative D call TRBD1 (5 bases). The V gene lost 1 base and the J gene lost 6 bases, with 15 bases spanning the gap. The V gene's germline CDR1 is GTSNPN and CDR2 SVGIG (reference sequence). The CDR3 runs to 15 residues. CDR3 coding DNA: TGTGCCTGGAGTGATAGGGCAGGGCCCTATGAAAAACTGTTTTTT. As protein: CAWSDRAGPYEKLFF. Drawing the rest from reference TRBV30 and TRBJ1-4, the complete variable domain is SQTIHQWPATLVQPVGSPLSLECTVEGTSNPNLYWYRQAAGRGLQLLFYSVGIGQISSEVPQNLSASRPQDRQFILSSKKLLLSDSGFYLCAWSDRAGPYEKLFFGSGTQLSVL.

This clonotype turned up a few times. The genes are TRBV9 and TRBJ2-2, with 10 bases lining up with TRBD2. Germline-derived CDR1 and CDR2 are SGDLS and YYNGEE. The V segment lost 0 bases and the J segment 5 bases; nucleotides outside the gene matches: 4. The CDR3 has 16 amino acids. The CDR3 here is CASSVGASGRTGELFF. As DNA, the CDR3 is TGTGCCAGCAGCGTAGGTGCTAGCGGGAGAACCGGGGAGCTGTTTTTT.

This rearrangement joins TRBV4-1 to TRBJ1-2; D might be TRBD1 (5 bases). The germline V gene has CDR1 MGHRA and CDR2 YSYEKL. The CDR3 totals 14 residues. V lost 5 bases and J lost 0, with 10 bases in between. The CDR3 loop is CASSSRQTNYGYTF. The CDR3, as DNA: TGCGCCAGCAGCTCTCGACAGACTAACTATGGCTACACCTTC.

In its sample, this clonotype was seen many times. The CDR3 sequence: CASSPPGTGGLTNTGELFF. The CDR3 DNA sequence: TGTGCCAGCAGTCCGCCCGGGACAGGGGGGCTTACGAACACCGGGGAGCTGTTTTTT. The chain has TRBV12-3 or TRBV12-4 and TRBJ2-2; 11 bases line up with TRBD1. V was clipped by 5 bases and J by 0 bases; unmatched bases: 11. This CDR3 spans 19 amino acids.

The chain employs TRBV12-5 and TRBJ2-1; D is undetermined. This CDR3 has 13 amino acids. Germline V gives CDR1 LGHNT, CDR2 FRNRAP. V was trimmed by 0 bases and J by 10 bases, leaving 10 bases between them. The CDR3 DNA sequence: TGTGCTAGTGGTTTGGTAATAGGCGGCGAGCAGTTCTTC. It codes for CASGLVIGGEQFF.

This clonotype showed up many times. DNA for the CDR3: TGTGCCAGCAGCCCGGCCGGACTAGCGGGAAACGAGCAGTACTTC. Translation: CASSPAGLAGNEQYF. The chain recombines TRBV3-1 with TRBJ2-7; 12 nucleotides line up with TRBD2. Germline assignment: CDR1 LGHDT and CDR2 YNNKEL (reference sequence). The CDR3 runs to 15 residues. With V trimmed by 4 bases and J by 5 bases, 6 bases remained unmatched.

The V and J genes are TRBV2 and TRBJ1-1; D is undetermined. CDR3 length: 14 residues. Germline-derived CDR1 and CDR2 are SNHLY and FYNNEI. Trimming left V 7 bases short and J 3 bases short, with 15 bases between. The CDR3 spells CASKKEDGYTEAFF. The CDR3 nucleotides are TGTGCCAGCAAAAAGGAGGACGGTTACACTGAAGCTTTCTTT.

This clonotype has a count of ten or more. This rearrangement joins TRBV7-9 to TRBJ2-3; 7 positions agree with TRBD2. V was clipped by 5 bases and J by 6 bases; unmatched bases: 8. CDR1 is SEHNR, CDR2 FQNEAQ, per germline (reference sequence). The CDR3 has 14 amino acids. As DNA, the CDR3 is TGTGCCAGCAGCCCAAACGGGAGGACTGATACGCAGTATTTT. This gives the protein CASSPNGRTDTQYF.

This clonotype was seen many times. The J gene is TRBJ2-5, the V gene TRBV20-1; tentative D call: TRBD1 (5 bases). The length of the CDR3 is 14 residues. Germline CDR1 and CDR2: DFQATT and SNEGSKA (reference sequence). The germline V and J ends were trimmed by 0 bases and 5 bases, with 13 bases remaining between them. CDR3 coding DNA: TGCAGTGCTAGAGATGGGCAGGGAAGGGAGACCCAGTACTTC. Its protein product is CSARDGQGRETQYF.

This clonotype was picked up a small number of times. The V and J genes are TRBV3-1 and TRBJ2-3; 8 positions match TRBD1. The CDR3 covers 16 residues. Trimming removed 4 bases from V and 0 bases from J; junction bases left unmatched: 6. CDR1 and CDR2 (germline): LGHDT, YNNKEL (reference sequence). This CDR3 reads CASSPGQATSTDTQYF. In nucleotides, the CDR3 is TGTGCCAGCAGCCCGGGACAGGCAACGAGCACAGATACGCAGTATTTT.

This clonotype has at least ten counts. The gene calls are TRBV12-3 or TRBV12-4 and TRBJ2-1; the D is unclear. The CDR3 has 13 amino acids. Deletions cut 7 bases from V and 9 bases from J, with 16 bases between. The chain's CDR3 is CASTLPPGPEQFF. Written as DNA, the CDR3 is TGTGCCAGCACTCTCCCTCCGGGTCCTGAGCAGTTCTTC.

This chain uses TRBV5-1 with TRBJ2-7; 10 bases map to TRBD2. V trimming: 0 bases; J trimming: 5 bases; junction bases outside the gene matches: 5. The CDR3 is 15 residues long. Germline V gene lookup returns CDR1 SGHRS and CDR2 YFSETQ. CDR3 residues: CASSLELAGINEQYF. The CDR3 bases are TGCGCCAGCAGCTTGGAACTAGCGGGAATTAACGAGCAGTACTTC.

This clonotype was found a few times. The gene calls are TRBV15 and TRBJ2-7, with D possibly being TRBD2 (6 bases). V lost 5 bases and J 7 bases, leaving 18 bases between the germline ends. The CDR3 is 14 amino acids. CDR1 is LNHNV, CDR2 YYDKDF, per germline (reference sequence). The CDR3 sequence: CATSFNSGLGEQYF. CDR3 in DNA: TGTGCCACCAGCTTTAACAGCGGGTTAGGAGAGCAGTACTTC.

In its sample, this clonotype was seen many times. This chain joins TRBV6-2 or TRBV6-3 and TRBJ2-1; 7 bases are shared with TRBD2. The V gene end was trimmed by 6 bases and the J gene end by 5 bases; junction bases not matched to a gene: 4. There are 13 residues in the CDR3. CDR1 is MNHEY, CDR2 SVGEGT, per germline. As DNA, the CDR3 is TGTGCCAGCAGCCAGCGGGACCACAATGAGCAGTTCTTC. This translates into CASSQRDHNEQFF.

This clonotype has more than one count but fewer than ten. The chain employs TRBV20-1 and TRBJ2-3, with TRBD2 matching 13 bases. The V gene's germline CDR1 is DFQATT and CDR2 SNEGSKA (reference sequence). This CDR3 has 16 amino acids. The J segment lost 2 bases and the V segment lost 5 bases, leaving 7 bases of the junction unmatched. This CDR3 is CSAEVGLAGYTDTQYF. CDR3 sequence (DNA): TGCAGTGCTGAGGTGGGACTAGCGGGGTACACAGATACGCAGTATTTT.

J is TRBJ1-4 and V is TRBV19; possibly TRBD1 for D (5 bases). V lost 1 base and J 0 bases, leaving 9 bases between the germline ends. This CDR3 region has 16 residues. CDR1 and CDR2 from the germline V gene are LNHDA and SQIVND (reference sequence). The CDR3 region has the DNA TGTGCCAGTAGTATAGGCGGGACTGCAACTAATGAAAAACTGTTTTTT. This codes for CASSIGGTATNEKLFF.

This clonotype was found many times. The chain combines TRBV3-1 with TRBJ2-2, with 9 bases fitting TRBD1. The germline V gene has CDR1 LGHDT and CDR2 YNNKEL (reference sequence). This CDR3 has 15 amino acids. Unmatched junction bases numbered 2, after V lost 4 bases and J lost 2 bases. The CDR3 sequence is CASSRTGDNTGELFF. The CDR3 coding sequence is TGTGCCAGCAGCCGGACAGGGGATAACACCGGGGAGCTGTTTTTT.

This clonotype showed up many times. Here the CDR3 DNA reads TGTGCCAGCCGAAAACTGATTAATGAAAAACTGTTTTTT. Its translation: CASRKLINEKLFF. The chain uses TRBV6-1 and TRBJ1-4, with D unresolved. Germline CDR1 and CDR2: MNHNS and SASEGT. The CDR3 runs to 13 residues. V gave up 8 bases and J gave up 4 bases, with 11 bases separating them.

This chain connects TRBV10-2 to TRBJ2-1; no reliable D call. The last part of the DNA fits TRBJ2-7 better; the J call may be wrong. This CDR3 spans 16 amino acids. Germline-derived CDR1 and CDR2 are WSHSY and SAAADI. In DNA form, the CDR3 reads TGCGCCAGCAGTGACGTCGTTTCGAGCTCCTACAATGAGCAGTACTTC. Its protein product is CASSDVVSSSYNEQYF.

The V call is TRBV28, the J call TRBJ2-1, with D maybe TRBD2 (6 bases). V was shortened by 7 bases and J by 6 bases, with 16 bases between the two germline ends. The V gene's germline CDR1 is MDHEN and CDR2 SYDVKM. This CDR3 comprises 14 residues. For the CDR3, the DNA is TGTGCCAGCACCCTTAGCGGCCGAGGCAATGAGCAGTTCTTC. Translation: CASTLSGRGNEQFF.

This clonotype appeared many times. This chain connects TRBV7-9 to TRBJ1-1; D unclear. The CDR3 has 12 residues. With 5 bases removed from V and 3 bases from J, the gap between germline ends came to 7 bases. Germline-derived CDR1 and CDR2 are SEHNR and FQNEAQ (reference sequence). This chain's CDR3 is CASSREDTEAFF. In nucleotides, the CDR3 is TGTGCCAGCAGCCGGGAGGACACTGAAGCTTTCTTT.

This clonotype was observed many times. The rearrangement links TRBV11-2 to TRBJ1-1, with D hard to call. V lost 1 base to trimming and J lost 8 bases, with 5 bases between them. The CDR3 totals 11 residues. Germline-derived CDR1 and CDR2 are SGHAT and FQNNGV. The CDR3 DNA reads TGTGCCAGCAGCTTAGTATCAGAAGCTTTCTTT. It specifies CASSLVSEAFF.

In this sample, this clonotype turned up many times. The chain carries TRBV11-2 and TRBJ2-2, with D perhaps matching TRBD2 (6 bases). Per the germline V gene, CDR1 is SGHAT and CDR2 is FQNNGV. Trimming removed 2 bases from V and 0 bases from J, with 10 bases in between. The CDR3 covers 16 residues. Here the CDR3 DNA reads TGTGCCAGCAGCTTAATTAGCGGAGCGAACACCGGGGAGCTGTTTTTT. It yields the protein CASSLISGANTGELFF.

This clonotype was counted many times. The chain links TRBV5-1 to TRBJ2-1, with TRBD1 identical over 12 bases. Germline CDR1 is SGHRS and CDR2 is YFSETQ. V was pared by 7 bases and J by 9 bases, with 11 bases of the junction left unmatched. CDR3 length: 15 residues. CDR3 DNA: TGCGCCAGCTCTGACCGGGACAGGGGGCGGGTTGAGCAGTTCTTC. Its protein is CASSDRDRGRVEQFF.

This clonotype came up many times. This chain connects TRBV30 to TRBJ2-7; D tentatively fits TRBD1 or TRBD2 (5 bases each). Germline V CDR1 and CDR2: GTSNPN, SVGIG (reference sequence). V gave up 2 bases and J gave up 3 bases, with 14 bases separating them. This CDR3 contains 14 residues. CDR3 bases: TGTGCCTGGAGTCACCCGAGGGGCGGCTACGAGCAGTACTTC. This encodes CAWSHPRGGYEQYF.

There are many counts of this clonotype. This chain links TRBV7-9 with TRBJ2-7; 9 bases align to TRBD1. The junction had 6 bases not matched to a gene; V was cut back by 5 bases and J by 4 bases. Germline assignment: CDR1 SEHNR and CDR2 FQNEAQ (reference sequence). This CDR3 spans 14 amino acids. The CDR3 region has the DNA TGTGCCAGCAGCGGGACAGGGCAAAATTACGAGCAGTACTTC. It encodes CASSGTGQNYEQYF.

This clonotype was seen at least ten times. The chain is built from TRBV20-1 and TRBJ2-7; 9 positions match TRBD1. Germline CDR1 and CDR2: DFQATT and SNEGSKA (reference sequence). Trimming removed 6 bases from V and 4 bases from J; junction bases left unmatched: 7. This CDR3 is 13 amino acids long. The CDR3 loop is CSAPGTGLYEQYF. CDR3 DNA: TGCAGTGCCCCCGGGACAGGGTTGTACGAGCAGTACTTC.